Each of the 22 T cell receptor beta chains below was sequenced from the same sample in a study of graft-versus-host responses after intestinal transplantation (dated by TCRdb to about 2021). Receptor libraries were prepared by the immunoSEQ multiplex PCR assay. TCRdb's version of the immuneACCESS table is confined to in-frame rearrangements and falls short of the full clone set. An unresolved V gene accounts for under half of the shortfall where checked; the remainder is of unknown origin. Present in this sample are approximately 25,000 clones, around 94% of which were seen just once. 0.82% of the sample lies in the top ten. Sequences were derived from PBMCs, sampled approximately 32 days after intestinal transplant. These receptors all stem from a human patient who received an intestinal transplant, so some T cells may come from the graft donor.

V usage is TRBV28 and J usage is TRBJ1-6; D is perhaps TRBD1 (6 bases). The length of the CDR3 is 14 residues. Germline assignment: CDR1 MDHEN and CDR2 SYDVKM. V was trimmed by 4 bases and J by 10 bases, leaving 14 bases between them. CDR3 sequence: CASSSTGFLSPLHF. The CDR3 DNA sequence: TGTGCCAGCAGTTCTACAGGGTTCTTGTCACCCCTCCACTTT.

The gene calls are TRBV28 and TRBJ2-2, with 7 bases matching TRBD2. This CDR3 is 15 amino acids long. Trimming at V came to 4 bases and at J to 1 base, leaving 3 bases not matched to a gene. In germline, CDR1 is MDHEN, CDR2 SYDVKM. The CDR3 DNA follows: TGTGCCAGCAGTTGGTTAGCGGGGAACACCGGGGAGCTGTTTTTT. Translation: CASSWLAGNTGELFF.

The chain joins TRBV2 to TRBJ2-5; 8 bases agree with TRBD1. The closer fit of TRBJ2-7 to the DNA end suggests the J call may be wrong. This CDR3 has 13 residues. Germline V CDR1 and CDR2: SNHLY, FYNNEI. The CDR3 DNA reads TGTGCCAGCAGTCACAGGGGGACCTACGAGCAGTACTTC. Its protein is CASSHRGTYEQYF.

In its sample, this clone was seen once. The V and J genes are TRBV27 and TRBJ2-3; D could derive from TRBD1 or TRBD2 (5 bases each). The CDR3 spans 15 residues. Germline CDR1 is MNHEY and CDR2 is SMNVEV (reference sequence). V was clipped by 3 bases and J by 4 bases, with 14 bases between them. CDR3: CASSFLVRDPDTQYF. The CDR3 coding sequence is TGTGCCAGCAGTTTTCTCGTCAGGGACCCAGATACGCAGTATTTT.

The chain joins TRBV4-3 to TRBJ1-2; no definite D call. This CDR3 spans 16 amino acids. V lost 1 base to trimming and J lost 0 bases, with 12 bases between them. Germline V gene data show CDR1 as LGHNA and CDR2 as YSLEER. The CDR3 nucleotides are TGCGCCAGCAGCCAAGGTCTAACAATTGCTAACTATGGCTACACCTTC. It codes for CASSQGLTIANYGYTF.

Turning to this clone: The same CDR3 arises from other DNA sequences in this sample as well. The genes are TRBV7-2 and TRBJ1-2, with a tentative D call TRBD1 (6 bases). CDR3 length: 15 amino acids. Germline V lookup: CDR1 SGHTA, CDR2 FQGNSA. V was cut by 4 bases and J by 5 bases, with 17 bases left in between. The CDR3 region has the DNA TGTGCCAGCAGCTCGCTAGGGGGTCTGGGGTATGGCTACACCTTC. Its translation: CASSSLGGLGYGYTF.

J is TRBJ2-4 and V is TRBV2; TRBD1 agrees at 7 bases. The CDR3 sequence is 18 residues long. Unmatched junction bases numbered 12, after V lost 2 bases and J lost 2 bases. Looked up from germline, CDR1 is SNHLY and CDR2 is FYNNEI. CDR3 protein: CASSELGRGSFSKNIQYF. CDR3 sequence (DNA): TGTGCCAGCAGTGAATTGGGCAGGGGGTCGTTTTCCAAAAACATTCAGTACTTC.

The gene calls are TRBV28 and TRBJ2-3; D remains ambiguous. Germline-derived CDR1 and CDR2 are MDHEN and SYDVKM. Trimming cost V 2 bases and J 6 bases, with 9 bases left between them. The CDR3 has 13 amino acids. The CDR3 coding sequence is TGTGCCAGCAGTTTAGTGACATTCGATACGCAGTATTTT. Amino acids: CASSLVTFDTQYF. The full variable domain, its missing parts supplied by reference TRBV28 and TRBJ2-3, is DVKVTQSSRYLVKRTGEKVFLECVQDMDHENMFWYRQDPGLGLRLIYFSYDVKMKEKGDIPEGYSVSREKKERFSLILESASTNQTSMYLCASSLVTFDTQYFGPGTRLTVL.

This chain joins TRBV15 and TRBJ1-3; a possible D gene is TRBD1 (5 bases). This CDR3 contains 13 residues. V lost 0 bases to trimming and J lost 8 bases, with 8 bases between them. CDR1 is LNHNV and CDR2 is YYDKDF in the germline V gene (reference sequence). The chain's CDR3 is CATSRDPGDTIYF. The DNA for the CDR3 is TGTGCCACCAGCAGAGACCCGGGGGACACCATATATTTT.

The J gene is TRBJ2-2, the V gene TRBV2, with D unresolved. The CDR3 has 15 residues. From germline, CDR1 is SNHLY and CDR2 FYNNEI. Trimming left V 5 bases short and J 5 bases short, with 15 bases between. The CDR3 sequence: CASSPRPSRTGELFF. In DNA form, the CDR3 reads TGTGCCAGCAGTCCCCGGCCCTCGAGGACCGGGGAGCTGTTTTTT.

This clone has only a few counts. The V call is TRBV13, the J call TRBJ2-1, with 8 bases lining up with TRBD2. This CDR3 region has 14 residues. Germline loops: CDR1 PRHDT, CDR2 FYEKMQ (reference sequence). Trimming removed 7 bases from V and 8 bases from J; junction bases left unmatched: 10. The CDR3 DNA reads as TGTGCCAGCAACGGGGCGGGGGGAAAGGATGAGCAGTTCTTC. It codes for CASNGAGGKDEQFF.

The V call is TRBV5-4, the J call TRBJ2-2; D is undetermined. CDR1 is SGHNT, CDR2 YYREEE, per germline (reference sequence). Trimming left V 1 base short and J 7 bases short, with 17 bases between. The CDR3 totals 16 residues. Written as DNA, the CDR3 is TGTGCCAGCAGCTTGAAGTCCAGACCGAATATCGGGGAGCTGTTTTTT. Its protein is CASSLKSRPNIGELFF.

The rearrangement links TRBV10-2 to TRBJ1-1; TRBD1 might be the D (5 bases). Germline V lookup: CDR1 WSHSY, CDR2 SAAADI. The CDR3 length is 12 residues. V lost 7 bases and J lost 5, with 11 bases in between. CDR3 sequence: CASTFRGTEAFF. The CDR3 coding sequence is TGCGCCAGCACATTTCGGGGGACTGAAGCTTTCTTT.

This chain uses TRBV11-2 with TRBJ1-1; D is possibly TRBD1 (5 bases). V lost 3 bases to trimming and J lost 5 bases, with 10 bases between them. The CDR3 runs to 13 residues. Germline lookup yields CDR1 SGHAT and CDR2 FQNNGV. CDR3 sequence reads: CASSFPGGTEAFF. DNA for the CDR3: TGTGCCAGCAGCTTTCCCGGGGGGACTGAAGCTTTCTTT.

The CDR3 DNA reads TGTGCCAGCAGCTTGGGGGTTGGGGATATCCAGTACTTC. Translation: CASSLGVGDIQYF. The rearrangement links TRBV5-4 to TRBJ2-5, with unresolved D. V shed 0 bases and J shed 10 bases, with 13 bases lying between them. This CDR3 is 13 amino acids long. CDR1 is SGHNT, CDR2 YYREEE, per germline (reference sequence).

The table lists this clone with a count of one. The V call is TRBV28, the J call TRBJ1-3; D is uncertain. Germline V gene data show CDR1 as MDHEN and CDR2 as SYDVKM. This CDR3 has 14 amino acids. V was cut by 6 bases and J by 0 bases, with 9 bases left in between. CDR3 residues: CASSDARSGNTIYF. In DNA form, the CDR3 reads TGTGCCAGCAGCGACGCCCGCTCTGGAAACACCATATATTTT.

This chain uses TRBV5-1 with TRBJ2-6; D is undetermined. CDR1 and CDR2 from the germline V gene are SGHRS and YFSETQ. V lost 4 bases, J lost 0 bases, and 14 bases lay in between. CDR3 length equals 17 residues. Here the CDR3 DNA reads TGCGCCAGCAGCCTGGAAATCAGTCCCTCTGGGGCCAACGTCCTGACTTTC. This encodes CASSLEISPSGANVLTF.

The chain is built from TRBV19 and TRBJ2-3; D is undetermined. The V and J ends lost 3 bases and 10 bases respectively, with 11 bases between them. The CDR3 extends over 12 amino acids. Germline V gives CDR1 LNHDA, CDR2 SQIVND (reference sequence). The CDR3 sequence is CASSINPGAQYF. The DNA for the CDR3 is TGTGCCAGTAGTATTAACCCTGGTGCGCAGTATTTT.

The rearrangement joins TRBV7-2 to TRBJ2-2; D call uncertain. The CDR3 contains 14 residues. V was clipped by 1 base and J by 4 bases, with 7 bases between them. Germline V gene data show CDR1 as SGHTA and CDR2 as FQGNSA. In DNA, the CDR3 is TGTGCCAGCAGCTTAGGCTGGGTCACCGGGGAGCTGTTTTTT. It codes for CASSLGWVTGELFF. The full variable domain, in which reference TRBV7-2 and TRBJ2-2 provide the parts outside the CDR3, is GAGVSQSPSNKVTEKGKDVELRCDPISGHTALYWYRQSLGQGLEFLIYFQGNSAPDKSGLPSDRFSAERTGGSVSTLTIQRTQQEDSAVYLCASSLGWVTGELFFGEGSRLTVL.

Here the CDR3 reads CAILQGTEQFF. The CDR3 DNA is TGTGCCATCCTACAGGGGACTGAGCAGTTCTTC. This chain connects TRBV10-3 to TRBJ2-1; the match to TRBD1 covers 7 bases. Germline V gives CDR1 ENHRY, CDR2 SYGVKD. V trimming: 8 bases; J trimming: 9 bases; junction bases outside the gene matches: 4. The CDR3 is 11 amino acids.

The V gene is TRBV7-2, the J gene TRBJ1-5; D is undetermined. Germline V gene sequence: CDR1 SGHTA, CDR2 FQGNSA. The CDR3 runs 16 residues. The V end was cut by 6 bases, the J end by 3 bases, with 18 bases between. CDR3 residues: CASSPTRLRYNQPQHF. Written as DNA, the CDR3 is TGTGCCAGCAGTCCCACCAGGCTGAGATACAATCAGCCCCAGCATTTT.

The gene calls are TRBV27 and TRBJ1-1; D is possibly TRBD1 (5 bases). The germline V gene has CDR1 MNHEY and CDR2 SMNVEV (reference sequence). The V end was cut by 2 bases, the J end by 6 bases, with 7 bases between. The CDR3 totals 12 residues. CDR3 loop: CASSLGGAEAFF. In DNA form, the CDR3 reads TGTGCCAGCAGTTTAGGGGGGGCTGAAGCTTTCTTT.